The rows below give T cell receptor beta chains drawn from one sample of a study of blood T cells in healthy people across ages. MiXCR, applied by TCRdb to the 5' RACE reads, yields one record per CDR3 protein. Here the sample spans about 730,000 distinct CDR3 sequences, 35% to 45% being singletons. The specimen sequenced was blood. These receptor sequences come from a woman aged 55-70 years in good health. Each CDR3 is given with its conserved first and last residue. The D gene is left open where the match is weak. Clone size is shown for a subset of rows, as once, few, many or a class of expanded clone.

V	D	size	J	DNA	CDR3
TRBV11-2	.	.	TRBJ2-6	TGTGCCAGCAGCTCAGGAGGGGGTGCCTTCTCTGGGGCCAACGTCCTGACTTTC	CASSSGGGAFSGANVLTF
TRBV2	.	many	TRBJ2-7	TGTGCCAGCAGTGAACCCCCAGGTATTTACGAGCAGTACTTC	CASSEPPGIYEQYF
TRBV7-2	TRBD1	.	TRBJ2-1	TGTGCCAGCCGACCCGACTGGCAGGGGGTGGAGCAGTTCTTC	CASRPDWQGVEQFF
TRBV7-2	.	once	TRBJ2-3	TGTGCCTGCAGCCCATCACAGGGAGAGGCAGATACGCAGTATTTT	CACSPSQGEADTQYF
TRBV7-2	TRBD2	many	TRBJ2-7	TGTGCCAGCAGCTCTCGTAGTAGCGGGAGCTACGAGCAGTACTTC	CASSSRSSGSYEQYF
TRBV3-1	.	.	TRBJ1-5	TGTGCCAGCAGCCGAGAACCAGGAGCTAATCAGCCCCAGCATTTT	CASSREPGANQPQHF
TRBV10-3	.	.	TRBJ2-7	TGTGCCATCCTTGGGGGAGGTCTTACCTACGAGCAGTACTTC	CAILGGGLTYEQYF
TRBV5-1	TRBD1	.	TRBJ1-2	TGCGCCAGCAGCCGTCCTCCGGGACAGGGGGCCTTCTATGGCTACACCTTC	CASSRPPGQGAFYGYTF
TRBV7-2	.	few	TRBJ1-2	TGTGCCAGCAGCTTAGCGTTTTGGACGGAGGCTCGAAGCTACACCTTC	CASSLAFWTEARSYTF
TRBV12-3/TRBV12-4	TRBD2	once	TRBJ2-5	TGTGCCAGCAGCAAGACTAGCGGGAGCTTGAAAGAGACCCAGTACTTC	CASSKTSGSLKETQYF
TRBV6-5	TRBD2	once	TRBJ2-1	TGTGCCAGCAGTCTACCGGGACTAGCGGGACGTGAGCAGTTCTTC	CASSLPGLAGREQFF
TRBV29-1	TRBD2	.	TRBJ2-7	TGCAGCGTGGGAGGGACGTCTCCAAGCTCCTACGAGCAGTACTTC	CSVGGTSPSSYEQYF
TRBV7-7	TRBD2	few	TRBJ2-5	TGTGCCAGCAGCTTGCTAGCGGGGGGGACTGGGACCCAGTACTTC	CASSLLAGGTGTQYF
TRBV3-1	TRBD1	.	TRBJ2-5	TGTGCCAGCAGCCCCATACAGGGGCTCCAAGAGACCCAGTACTTC	CASSPIQGLQETQYF
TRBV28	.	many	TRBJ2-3	TGTGCCAGCAGGATACACAGTAGGCAGTATTTT	CASRIHSRQYF
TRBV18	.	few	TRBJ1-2	TGTGCCAGCTCACCAGTTTCCGACATACACTATGGCTACACCTTC	CASSPVSDIHYGYTF
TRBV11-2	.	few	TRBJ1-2	TGTGCCAGCAGCAGCACTTCAGGGAGAGTTGATGGCTACACCTTC	CASSSTSGRVDGYTF
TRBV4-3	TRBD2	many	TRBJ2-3	TGCGCCAGCAGCGAACTAGCGGGAGGATTCACAGATACGCAGTATTTT	CASSELAGGFTDTQYF
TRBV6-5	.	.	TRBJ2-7	TGTGCCAGCAGTTACGGCCGCTTGGGCGAGCAGTACTTC	CASSYGRLGEQYF
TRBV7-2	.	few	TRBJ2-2	TGTGCCAGCAGCCCACATACACCCCCCACCGGGGAGCTGTTTTTT	CASSPHTPPTGELFF
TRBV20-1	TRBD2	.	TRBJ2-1	TGCAGTGGGCAGACTAGCACCTCCTACAATGAGCAGTTCTTC	CSGQTSTSYNEQFF
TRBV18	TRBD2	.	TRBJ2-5	TGTGCCAGCTCAACCAGGACTAGCGGGAACCAAGAGACCCAGTACTTC	CASSTRTSGNQETQYF
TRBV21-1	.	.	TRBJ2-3	TGTGCCAGCAGCAAATCGGGGATGGACAGGGGGCAGCTCCCTACCACAGATACGCAGTATTTT	CASSKSGMDRGQLPTTDTQYF
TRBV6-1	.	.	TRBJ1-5	TGTGCCAGCCTCGGGGTCAATCAGCCCCAGCATTTT	CASLGVNQPQHF
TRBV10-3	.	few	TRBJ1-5	TGTGCCATCAGTGAGTCTCGTAACACCTATAGCAATCAGCCCCAGCATTTT	CAISESRNTYSNQPQHF
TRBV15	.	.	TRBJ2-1	TGTGCCACCAGCAGAGATAGGGCGAGGAATGAGCAGTTCTTC	CATSRDRARNEQFF
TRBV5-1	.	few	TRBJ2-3	TGCGCCAGCAGCCGGCCGACTAGTCTTAGCACAGATACGCAGTATTTT	CASSRPTSLSTDTQYF
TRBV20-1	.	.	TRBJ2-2	TGCAGTGCTAGAGATCTTCATGTAGGGATGAACACCGGGGAGCTGTTTTTT	CSARDLHVGMNTGELFF
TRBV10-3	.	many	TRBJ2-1	TGTGCCGTAGCCGTGGCAGCGGACTCCTACAATGAGCAGTTCTTC	CAVAVAADSYNEQFF
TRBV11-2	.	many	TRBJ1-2	TGTGCCAGCAGCTTTAAGGGGGGAGACCGATTCTATGGCTACACCTTC	CASSFKGGDRFYGYTF
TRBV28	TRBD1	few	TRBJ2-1	TGTGCCAGCAGTACGACAGGGGGCCCGGGCAATGAGCAGTTCTTC	CASSTTGGPGNEQFF
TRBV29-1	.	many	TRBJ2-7	TGCAGCGCCGAAAAACAGGATCTAGCAGGCGAGCAGTACTTC	CSAEKQDLAGEQYF
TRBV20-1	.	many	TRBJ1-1	TGCAGTGCTAGTGAAGGTGAAGCTTTCTTT	CSASEGEAFF
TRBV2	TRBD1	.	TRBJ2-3	TGTGCCAGCAGTGAAGCCAGGGGACAGGGGGGTGGCACAGATACGCAGTATTTT	CASSEARGQGGGTDTQYF
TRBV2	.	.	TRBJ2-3	TGTGCCAGCAATTACGAGTTAGGGACAGATACGCAGTATTTT	CASNYELGTDTQYF
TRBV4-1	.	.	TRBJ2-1	TGCGCCAGCAGCCCACCCGGGACAGCGGGCAATGAGCAGTTCTTC	CASSPPGTAGNEQFF
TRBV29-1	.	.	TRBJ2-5	TGCAGCGTTGACACGACCGGCTCCGGGGCCCAGTACTTC	CSVDTTGSGAQYF